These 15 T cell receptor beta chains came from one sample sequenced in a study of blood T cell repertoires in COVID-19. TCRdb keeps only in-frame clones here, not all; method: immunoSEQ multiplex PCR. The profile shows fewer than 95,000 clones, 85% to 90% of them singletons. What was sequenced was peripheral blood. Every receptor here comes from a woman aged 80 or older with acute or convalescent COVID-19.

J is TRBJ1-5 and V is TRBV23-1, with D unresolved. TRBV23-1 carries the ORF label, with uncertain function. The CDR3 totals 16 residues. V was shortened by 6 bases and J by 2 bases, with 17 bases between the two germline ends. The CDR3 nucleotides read TGCGCCAGCAGCCCTAGTAGTGTTTACGGCAATCAGCCCCAGCATTTT. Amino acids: CASSPSSVYGNQPQHF.

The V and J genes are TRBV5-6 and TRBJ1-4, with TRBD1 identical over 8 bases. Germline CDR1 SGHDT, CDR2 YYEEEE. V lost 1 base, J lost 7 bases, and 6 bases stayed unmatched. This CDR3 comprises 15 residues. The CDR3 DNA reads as TGTGCCAGCAGCTTGATGCAGGGGGCTTTTGAAAAACTGTTTTTT. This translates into CASSLMQGAFEKLFF. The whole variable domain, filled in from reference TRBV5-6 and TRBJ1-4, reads DAGVTQSPTHLIKTRGQQVTLRCSPKSGHDTVSWYQQALGQGPQFIFQYYEEEERQRGNFPDRFSGHQFPNYSSELNVNALLLGDSALYLCASSLMQGAFEKLFFGSGTQLSVL.

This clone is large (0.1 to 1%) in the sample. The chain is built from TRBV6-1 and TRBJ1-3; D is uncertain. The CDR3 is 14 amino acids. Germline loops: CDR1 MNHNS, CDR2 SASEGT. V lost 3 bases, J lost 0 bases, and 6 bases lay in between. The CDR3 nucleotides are TGTGCCAGCAGTGATGGAGCCTCTGGAAACACCATATATTTT. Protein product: CASSDGASGNTIYF.

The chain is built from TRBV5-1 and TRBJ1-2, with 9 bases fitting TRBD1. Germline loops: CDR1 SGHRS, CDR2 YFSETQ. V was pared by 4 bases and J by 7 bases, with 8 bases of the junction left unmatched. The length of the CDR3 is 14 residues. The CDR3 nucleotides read TGCGCCAGCAGCCTACAGGGGGCGCGGAGTGGCTACACCTTC. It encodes CASSLQGARSGYTF.

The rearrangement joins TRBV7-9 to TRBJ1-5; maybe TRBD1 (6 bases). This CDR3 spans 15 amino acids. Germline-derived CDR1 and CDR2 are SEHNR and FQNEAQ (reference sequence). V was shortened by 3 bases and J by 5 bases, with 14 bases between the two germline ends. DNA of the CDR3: TGTGCCAGCAGCTTGGACAGTGGGGCCTATCAGCCCCAGCATTTT. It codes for CASSLDSGAYQPQHF.

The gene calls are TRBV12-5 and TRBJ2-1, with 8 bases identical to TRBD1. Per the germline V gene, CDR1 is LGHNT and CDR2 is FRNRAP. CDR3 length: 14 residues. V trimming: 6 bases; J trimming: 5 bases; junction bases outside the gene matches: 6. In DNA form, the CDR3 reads TGTGCTAGTGGCACGGGACAGGTGGACAATGAGCAGTTCTTC. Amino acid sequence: CASGTGQVDNEQFF.

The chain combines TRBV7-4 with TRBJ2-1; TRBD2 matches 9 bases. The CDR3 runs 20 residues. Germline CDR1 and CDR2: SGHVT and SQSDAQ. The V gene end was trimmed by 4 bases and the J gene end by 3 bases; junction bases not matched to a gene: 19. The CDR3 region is CASSSSSRASSGAGYNEQFF. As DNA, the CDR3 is TGTGCCAGCAGCTCATCGAGCCGTGCCTCTAGCGGGGCCGGCTACAATGAGCAGTTCTTC.

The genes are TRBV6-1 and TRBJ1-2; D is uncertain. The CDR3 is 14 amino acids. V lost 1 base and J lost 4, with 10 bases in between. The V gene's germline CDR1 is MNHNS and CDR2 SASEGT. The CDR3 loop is CASSEVGRPYGYTF. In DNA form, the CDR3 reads TGTGCCAGCAGTGAAGTCGGCAGGCCCTATGGCTACACCTTC.

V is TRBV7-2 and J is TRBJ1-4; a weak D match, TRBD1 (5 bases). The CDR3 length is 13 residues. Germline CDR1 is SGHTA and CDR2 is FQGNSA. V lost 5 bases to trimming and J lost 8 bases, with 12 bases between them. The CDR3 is CASSPQGREKLFF. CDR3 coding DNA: TGTGCCAGCAGCCCCCAGGGTAGAGAAAAACTGTTTTTT.

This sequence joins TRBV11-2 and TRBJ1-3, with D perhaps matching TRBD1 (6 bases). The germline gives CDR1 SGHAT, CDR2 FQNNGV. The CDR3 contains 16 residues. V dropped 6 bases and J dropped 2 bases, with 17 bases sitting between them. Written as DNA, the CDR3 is TGTGCCAGCAGAAGGGAATGGTGGGGGCCTGGAAACACCATATATTTT. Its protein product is CASRREWWGPGNTIYF.

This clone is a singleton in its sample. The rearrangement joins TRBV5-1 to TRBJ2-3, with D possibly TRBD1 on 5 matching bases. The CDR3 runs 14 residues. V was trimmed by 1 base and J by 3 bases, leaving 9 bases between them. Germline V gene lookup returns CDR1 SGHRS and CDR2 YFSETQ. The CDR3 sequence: CASSLRGTTDTQYF. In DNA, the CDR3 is TGCGCCAGCAGCTTGAGGGGTACGACAGATACGCAGTATTTT.

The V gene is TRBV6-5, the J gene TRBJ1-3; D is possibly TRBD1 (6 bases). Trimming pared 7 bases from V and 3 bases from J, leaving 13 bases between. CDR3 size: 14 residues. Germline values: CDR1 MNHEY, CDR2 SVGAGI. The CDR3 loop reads CASKDSQFGNTIYF. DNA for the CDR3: TGTGCCAGCAAGGACAGCCAGTTTGGAAACACCATATATTTT.

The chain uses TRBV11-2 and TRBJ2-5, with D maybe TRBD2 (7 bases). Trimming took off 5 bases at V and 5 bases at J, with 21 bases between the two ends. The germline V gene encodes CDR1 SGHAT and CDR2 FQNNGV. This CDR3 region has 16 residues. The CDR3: CASSIPPGGGGETQYF. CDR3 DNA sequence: TGTGCCAGCAGCATCCCCCCCGGCGGGGGCGGTGAGACCCAGTACTTC.

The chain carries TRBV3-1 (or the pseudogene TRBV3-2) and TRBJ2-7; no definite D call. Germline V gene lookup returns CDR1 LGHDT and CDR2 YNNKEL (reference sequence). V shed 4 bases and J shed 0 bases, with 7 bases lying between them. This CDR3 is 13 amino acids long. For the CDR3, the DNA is TGTGCCAGCAGCCGTTCTCCCTCCTACGAGCAGTACTTC. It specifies CASSRSPSYEQYF.

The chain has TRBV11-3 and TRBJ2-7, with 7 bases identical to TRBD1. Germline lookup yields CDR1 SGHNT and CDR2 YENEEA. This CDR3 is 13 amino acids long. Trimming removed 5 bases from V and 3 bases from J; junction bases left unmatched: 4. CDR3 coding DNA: TGTGCCAGCAGCGACCGGACAGGCTACGAGCAGTACTTC. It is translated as CASSDRTGYEQYF.